Below are 6 T cell receptor beta chains sequenced from a single sample in a study of cytomegalovirus exposure and HLA in healthy donors. Amplification used 60 Vbeta primers and 13 Jbeta primers. TCRdb's table, derived via immunoSEQ multiplex PCR, lists solely in-frame clones and lacks some. The table shows roughly 120,000 clones, with 75% to 85% occurring only once. The material sequenced was PBMCs. The receptors shown here come from a male donor in good health and CMV-seronegative.

The rearrangement joins TRBV2 to TRBJ2-5, with TRBD1 identical over 10 bases. The CDR3 consists of 15 residues. Germline CDR1 is SNHLY and CDR2 is FYNNEI. V gave up 5 bases and J gave up 1 base; unmatched junction bases: 4. The CDR3 DNA is TGTGCCAGCAGTCGGGACAGGGGTATCCAAGAGACCCAGTACTTC. This encodes CASSRDRGIQETQYF.

The chain carries TRBV2 and TRBJ1-4, with D possibly being TRBD1 (6 bases). CDR1 is SNHLY, CDR2 FYNNEI, per germline. The V gene lost 5 bases and the J gene lost 4 bases, with 11 bases spanning the gap. This CDR3 contains 14 residues. CDR3: CASSPDRLNEKLFF. The CDR3 coding sequence is TGTGCCAGCAGTCCGGACAGACTTAATGAAAAACTGTTTTTT. The whole variable domain, remainder taken from reference TRBV2 and TRBJ1-4, is EPEVTQTPSHQVTQMGQEVILRCVPISNHLYFYWYRQILGQKVEFLVSFYNNEISEKSEIFDDQFSVERPDGSNFTLKIRSTKLEDSAMYFCASSPDRLNEKLFFGSGTQLSVL.

As to this clone: An end of the junction differs from the germline gene, which may be a read error. In DNA form, the CDR3 reads TGTGCCAGCAGTTTAAGTTCCGTGCTAGCCAAAAACAGTCAGTACTTC. Its protein is CASSLSSVLAKNSQYF. This chain links TRBV27 with TRBJ2-4, with D perhaps TRBD2 (5 bases). The CDR3 contains 16 residues. Germline CDR1 MNHEY, CDR2 SMNVEV (reference sequence).

This chain connects TRBV6-5 to TRBJ2-7, with D tentatively TRBD1 (5 bases). Germline CDR1 MNHEY, CDR2 SVGAGI. V lost 5 bases to trimming and J lost 1 base, with 15 bases between them. CDR3 size: 15 residues. The CDR3 here is CASSPLVGRSYEQYF. The DNA of the CDR3 is TGTGCCAGCAGTCCCCTGGTGGGGCGGTCCTACGAGCAGTACTTC.

J is TRBJ2-7 and V is TRBV2; 9 positions match TRBD1. This CDR3 comprises 14 residues. Trimming took 5 bases from V and 2 from J; bases not matched to a gene: 4. Germline lookup yields CDR1 SNHLY and CDR2 FYNNEI. CDR3 residues: CASSPGQGTYEQYF. For the CDR3, the DNA is TGTGCCAGCAGTCCCGGACAGGGGACCTACGAGCAGTACTTC.

The J gene is TRBJ2-1, the V gene TRBV12-5; D gene unclear. In germline, CDR1 is LGHNT, CDR2 FRNRAP. This CDR3 is 11 amino acids long. The V end was cut by 1 base, the J end by 12 bases, with 7 bases between. The CDR3 sequence: CASGLGSRQFF. CDR3 DNA: TGTGCTAGTGGTTTGGGGTCGAGGCAGTTCTTC.